A single sample is the source of the 10 T cell receptor beta chains below, sequenced in a study of blood T cell repertoires in COVID-19. Clones were sequenced by immunoSEQ multiplex PCR, and TCRdb holds only the in-frame ones, with some missing. The sample has approximately 210,000 clones; roughly nine tenths are singletons. Sequenced input: peripheral blood. Receptors were obtained from a man between 40 and 49 years old with acute or convalescent COVID-19.

This clone was found a few times. The chain couples TRBV29-1 to TRBJ1-1; 11 nucleotides line up with TRBD1. After removal of 7 bases from V and 4 bases from J, the junction contained 11 bases not matched to a gene. The CDR3 has 15 residues. Looked up from germline, CDR1 is SQVTM and CDR2 is ANQGSEA. CDR3 protein: CSGRTGGKKGTEAFF. CDR3 DNA sequence: TGCAGCGGTCGGACAGGGGGCAAGAAAGGCACTGAAGCTTTCTTT.

J is TRBJ2-6 and V is TRBV5-1; D is possibly TRBD1 (5 bases). The CDR3 is 19 residues long. Per the germline V gene, CDR1 is SGHRS and CDR2 is YFSETQ. Trimming removed 0 bases from V and 0 bases from J, with 16 bases in between. The CDR3 region has the DNA TGCGCCAGCAGCTTGGCGCCGGACACTCAAAACTCTGGGGCCAACGTCCTGACTTTC. The encoded protein is CASSLAPDTQNSGANVLTF.

V is TRBV2 and J is TRBJ2-1, with 7 bases that match TRBD1. Germline trimming cut 6 bases from V and 7 bases from J; bases unmatched to any gene: 6. This CDR3 has 13 amino acids. CDR1 SNHLY and CDR2 FYNNEI come from the germline V gene. Here the CDR3 reads CASSAGTANEQFF. The CDR3 DNA reads TGTGCCAGCAGCGCTGGGACAGCTAATGAGCAGTTCTTC.

The chain links TRBV15 to TRBJ2-7; 7 bases are shared with TRBD2. Trimming took 5 bases from V and 2 from J; bases not matched to a gene: 6. This CDR3 is built from 14 residues. Per the germline V gene, CDR1 is LNHNV and CDR2 is YYDKDF (reference sequence). The CDR3 nucleotides are TGTGCCACCAGCGACGCAAGCGGGGCCTACGAGCAGTACTTC. It yields the protein CATSDASGAYEQYF.

CDR3 loop: CASSVDRPFQGAAQPQHF. CDR3 sequence (DNA): TGTGCCAGCAGTGTAGACCGACCCTTCCAGGGGGCGGCTCAGCCCCAGCATTTT. V is TRBV2 and J is TRBJ1-5; 8 bases line up with TRBD1. The germline CDR1 and CDR2 sequences are SNHLY and FYNNEI. V was pared by 4 bases and J by 6 bases, with 17 bases of the junction left unmatched. This CDR3 is 18 amino acids long.

This rearrangement joins TRBV3-1 (or the pseudogene TRBV3-2) to TRBJ1-6, with D unclear. Per the germline V gene, CDR1 is LGHDT and CDR2 is YNNKEL (reference sequence). V was cut by 3 bases and J by 8 bases, with 8 bases left in between. The CDR3 loop spans 13 amino acids. The CDR3 region is CASSHGRDSPLHF. Written as DNA, the CDR3 is TGTGCCAGCAGCCATGGTCGGGATTCACCCCTCCACTTT.

This clone was observed a single time. The J gene is TRBJ1-1, the V gene TRBV6-5; D ambiguous. The germline V gene encodes CDR1 MNHEY and CDR2 SVGAGI. Trimming stripped 6 bases from V and 4 bases from J, with 12 bases between. The CDR3 runs 13 residues. In DNA, the CDR3 is TGTGCCAGCAGGCCCTCGGTGATCACTGAAGCTTTCTTT. This translates into CASRPSVITEAFF.

The chain is built from TRBV5-4 and TRBJ1-1; 11 bases match TRBD1. With 4 bases clipped from V and 3 bases from J, the junction kept 11 bases outside the gene matches. The V gene's germline CDR1 is SGHNT and CDR2 YYREEE (reference sequence). The CDR3 covers 17 residues. As DNA, the CDR3 is TGTGCCAGCAGCACCACTGGACAGGGGGCGTGGCACACTGAAGCTTTCTTT. This sequence encodes CASSTTGQGAWHTEAFF.

In this sample, this clone turned up once. The J gene is TRBJ2-2, the V gene TRBV18; 7 nucleotides match TRBD1. CDR3 length: 14 amino acids. The germline CDR1 and CDR2 sequences are KGHSH and LQKENI. Trimming removed 8 bases from V and 7 bases from J; junction bases left unmatched: 10. CDR3 nucleotide sequence: TGTGCCAGCCAAGGACAGGAACTGCACGGGGAGCTGTTTTTT. Translated: CASQGQELHGELFF.

V is TRBV7-2 and J is TRBJ2-1; D is perhaps TRBD1 (8 bases). Trimming left V 5 bases short and J 10 bases short, with 21 bases between. This CDR3 comprises 15 residues. Per the germline V gene, CDR1 is SGHTA and CDR2 is FQGNSA. The CDR3 DNA sequence: TGTGCCAGCAGCATCACAGGGGGGGACATAGGGGAGCAGTTCTTC. It yields the protein CASSITGGDIGEQFF.